Sequencing of this T cell receptor beta chain was carried out in a study of blood T cell repertoires in COVID-19. Authors' methods: Amplification from reference gene primers served as the basis for estimated nucleated cell counts. Using immunoSEQ multiplex PCR, the repertoire was profiled, and TCRdb retains in-frame clones only, with some absent. V, J and clone size derive from that table, while D and trimming were established from the DNA sequence. The repertoire has approximately 210,000 clones, around four fifths of them found once; the top ten carry approximately 0.97%. V was shortened by 5 bases and J by 5 bases, with 18 bases between the two germline ends. CDR1 MNHEY and CDR2 SMNVEV come from the germline V gene (reference sequence). The CDR3 is made up of 16 amino acids.

This chain joins TRBV27 and TRBJ2-2; TRBD1 might be the D (6 bases). This TCR was sampled from a man aged 60 to 75 with COVID-19, enrolled during active disease. Sequencing was performed on peripheral blood. Written as DNA, the CDR3 is TGTGCCAGCAGTCTGCGGACAGCAACGGGGACCGGGGAGCTGTTTTTT. It translates to CASSLRTATGTGELFF.